The T cell receptor (beta chain) under discussion was sequenced for a study of T cells in Graves' hyperthyroidism and ophthalmopathy. RNA transcripts served as the template for amplifying TCR beta CDR3 regions. HTBI primers were employed in a first-round RT-PCR of the TCR CDR3. TCRdb reprocessed the multiplex PCR reads via MiXCR and lists one record per CDR3 protein. The data hold nearly 600,000 distinct CDR3 sequences, with roughly 13% observed a single time. V shed 1 base and J shed 0 bases, with 8 bases lying between them. The CDR3 has 15 amino acids. Germline loops: CDR1 KGHSH, CDR2 LQKENI. Worth noting for this clonotype: A much more abundant neighbour one base away suggests this may be a read error.

The receptor was derived from a woman between 25 and 40 years old with Graves' hyperthyroidism that later progressed to Graves' ophthalmopathy. This chain uses TRBV18 with TRBJ2-3, with D perhaps matching TRBD1 (5 bases). Sequencing input: blood. CDR3 in amino acids: CASSPRKGSTDTQYF. The CDR3 coding sequence is TGTGCCAGCTCACCACGTAAGGGGAGCACAGATACGCAGTATTTT.